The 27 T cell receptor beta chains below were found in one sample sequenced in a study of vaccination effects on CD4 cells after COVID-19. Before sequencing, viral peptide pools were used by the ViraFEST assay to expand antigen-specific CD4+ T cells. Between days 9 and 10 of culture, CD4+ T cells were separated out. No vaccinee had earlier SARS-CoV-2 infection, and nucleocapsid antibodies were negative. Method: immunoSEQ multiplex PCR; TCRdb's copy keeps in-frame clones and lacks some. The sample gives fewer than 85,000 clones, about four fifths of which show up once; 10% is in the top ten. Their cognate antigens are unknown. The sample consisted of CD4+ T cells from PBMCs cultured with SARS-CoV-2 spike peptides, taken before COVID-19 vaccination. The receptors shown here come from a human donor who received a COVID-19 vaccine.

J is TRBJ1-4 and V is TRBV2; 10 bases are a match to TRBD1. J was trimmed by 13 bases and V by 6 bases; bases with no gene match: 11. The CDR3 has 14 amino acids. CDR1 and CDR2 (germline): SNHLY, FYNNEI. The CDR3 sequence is CASRDRTGGVRLFF. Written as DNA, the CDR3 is TGTGCCAGCAGGGACAGGACAGGGGGAGTTAGACTGTTTTTT. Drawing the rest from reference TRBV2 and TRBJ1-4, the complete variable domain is EPEVTQTPSHQVTQMGQEVILRCVPISNHLYFYWYRQILGQKVEFLVSFYNNEISEKSEIFDDQFSVERPDGSNFTLKIRSTKLEDSAMYFCASRDRTGGVRLFFGSGTQLSVL.

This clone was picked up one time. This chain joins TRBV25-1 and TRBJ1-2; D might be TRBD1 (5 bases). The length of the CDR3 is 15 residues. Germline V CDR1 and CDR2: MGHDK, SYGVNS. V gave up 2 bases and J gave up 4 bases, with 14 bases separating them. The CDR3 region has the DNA TGTGCCAGCAGTGAACACACCGGGGGGTCCTATGGCTACACCTTC. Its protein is CASSEHTGGSYGYTF.

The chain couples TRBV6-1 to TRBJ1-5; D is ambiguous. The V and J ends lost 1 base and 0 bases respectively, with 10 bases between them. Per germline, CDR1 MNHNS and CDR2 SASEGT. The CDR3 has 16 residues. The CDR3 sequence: CASSEGGGRSNQPQHF. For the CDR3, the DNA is TGTGCCAGCAGTGAAGGGGGAGGGCGTAGCAATCAGCCCCAGCATTTT.

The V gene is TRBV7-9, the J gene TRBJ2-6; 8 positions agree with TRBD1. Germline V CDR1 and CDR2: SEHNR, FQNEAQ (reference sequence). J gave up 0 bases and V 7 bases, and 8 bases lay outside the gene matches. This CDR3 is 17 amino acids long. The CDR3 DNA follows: TGTGCCAGCACCAACCGGGACAGGTACTCTGGGGCCAACGTCCTGACTTTC. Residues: CASTNRDRYSGANVLTF.

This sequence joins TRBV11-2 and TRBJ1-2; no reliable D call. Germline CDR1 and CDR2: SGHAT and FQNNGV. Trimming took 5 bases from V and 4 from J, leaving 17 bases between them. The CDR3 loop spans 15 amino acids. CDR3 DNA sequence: TGTGCCAGCAGCCCCACTCTGGCGGTCGGCTATGGCTACACCTTC. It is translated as CASSPTLAVGYGYTF.

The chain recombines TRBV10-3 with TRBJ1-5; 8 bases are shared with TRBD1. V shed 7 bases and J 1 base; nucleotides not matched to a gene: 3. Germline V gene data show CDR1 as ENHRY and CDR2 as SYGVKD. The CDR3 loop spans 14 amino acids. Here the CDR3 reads CAITGTGSNQPQHF. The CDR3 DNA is TGTGCCATCACCGGGACAGGCAGCAATCAGCCCCAGCATTTT.

The DNA of the CDR3 is TGCGCCAGCAGCGCCACCATGGGATTCGGAAACATTCAGTACTTC. This gives the protein CASSATMGFGNIQYF. V usage is TRBV5-1 and J usage is TRBJ2-4; D is ambiguous. Trimming removed 4 bases from V and 6 bases from J, with 17 bases in between. This CDR3 has 15 residues. Germline V gene data show CDR1 as SGHRS and CDR2 as YFSETQ.

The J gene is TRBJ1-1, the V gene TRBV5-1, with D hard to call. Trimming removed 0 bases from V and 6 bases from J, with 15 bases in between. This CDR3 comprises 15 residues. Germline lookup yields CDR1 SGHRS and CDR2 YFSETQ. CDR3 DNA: TGCGCCAGCAGCTTGGGGGTGGGGAGAGGCTCTGAAGCTTTCTTT. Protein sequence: CASSLGVGRGSEAFF.

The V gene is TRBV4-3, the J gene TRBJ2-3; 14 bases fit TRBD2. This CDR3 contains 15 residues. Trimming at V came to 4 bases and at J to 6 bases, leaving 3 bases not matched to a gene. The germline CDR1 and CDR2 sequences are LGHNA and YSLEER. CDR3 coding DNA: TGCGCCAGCAGCCGAGGACTAGCGGGGGGCGATACGCAGTATTTT. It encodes CASSRGLAGGDTQYF.

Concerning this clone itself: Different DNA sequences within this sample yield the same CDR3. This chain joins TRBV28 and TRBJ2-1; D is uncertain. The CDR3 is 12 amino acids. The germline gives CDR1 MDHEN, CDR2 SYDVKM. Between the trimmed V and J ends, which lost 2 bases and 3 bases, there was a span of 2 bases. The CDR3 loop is CASSLVYNEQFF. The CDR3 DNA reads TGTGCCAGCAGTTTAGTCTACAATGAGCAGTTCTTC.

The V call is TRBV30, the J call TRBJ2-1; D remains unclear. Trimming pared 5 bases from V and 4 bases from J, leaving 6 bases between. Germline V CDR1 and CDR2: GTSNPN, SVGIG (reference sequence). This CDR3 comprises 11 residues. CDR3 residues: CAWAEYNEQFF. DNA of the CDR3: TGTGCCTGGGCAGAGTACAATGAGCAGTTCTTC. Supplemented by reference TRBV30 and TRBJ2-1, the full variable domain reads SQTIHQWPATLVQPVGSPLSLECTVEGTSNPNLYWYRQAAGRGLQLLFYSVGIGQISSEVPQNLSASRPQDRQFILSSKKLLLSDSGFYLCAWAEYNEQFFGPGTRLTVL.

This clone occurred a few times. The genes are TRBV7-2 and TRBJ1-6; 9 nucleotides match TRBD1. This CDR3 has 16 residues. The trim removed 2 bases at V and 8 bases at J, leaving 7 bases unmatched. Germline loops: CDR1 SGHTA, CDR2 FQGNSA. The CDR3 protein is CASSLSPGTGYSPLHF. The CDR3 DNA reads TGTGCCAGCAGCTTATCCCCCGGGACAGGGTATTCACCCCTCCACTTT.

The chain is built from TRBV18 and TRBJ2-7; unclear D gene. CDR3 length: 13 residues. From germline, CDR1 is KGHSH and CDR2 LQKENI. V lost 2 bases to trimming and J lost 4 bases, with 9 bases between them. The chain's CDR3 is CASSPNSRYEQYV. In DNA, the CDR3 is TGTGCCAGCTCACCAAACTCCCGTTACGAGCAGTACGTC.

In DNA, the CDR3 is TGCGCCAGCAGCCAAGTGGTGGTCCCAGCAATTCGCACAGATACGCAGTATTTT. Translated, it gives CASSQVVVPAIRTDTQYF. The rearrangement uses TRBV4-1 and TRBJ2-3; D gene uncertain. Germline lookup yields CDR1 MGHRA and CDR2 YSYEKL. Trimming left V 1 base short and J 1 base short, with 18 bases between. CDR3 length: 18 amino acids.

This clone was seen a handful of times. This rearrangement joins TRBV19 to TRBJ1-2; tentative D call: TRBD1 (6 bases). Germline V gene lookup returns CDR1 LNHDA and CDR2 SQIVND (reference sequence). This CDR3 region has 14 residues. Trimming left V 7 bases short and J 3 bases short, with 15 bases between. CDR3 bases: TGTGCCAGTAACCCGGAGCCAGGGGACTATGGCTACACCTTC. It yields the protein CASNPEPGDYGYTF.

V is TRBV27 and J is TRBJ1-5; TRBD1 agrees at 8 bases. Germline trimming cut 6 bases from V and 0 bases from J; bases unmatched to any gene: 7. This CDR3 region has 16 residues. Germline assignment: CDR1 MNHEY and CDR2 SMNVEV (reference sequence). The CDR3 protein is CASRSRTGTSNQPQHF. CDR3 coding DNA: TGTGCCAGCAGGTCTAGGACAGGGACTAGCAATCAGCCCCAGCATTTT.

The CDR3, as DNA: TGTGCCAGCAGCCAAGACTACTCAGATACGCAGTATTTT. It translates to CASSQDYSDTQYF. The V gene is TRBV3-1 (or the pseudogene TRBV3-2), the J gene TRBJ2-3; no reliable D call. The V end was cut by 0 bases, the J end by 4 bases, with 5 bases between. The germline gives CDR1 LGHDT, CDR2 YNNKEL (reference sequence). The CDR3 runs 13 residues.

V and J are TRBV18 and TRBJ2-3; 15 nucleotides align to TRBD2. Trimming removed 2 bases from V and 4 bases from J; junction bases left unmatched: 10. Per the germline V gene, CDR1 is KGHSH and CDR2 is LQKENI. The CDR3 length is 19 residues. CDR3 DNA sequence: TGTGCCAGCTCACCAATTTGGACTAGCGGGGGGGCTTCAGCAGATACGCAGTATTTT. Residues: CASSPIWTSGGASADTQYF.

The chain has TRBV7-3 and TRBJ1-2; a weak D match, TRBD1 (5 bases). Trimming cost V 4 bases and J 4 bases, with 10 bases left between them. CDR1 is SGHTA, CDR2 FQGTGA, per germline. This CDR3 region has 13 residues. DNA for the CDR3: TGTGCCAGCAGCTCGACGGGGGGCTATGGCTACACCTTC. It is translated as CASSSTGGYGYTF.

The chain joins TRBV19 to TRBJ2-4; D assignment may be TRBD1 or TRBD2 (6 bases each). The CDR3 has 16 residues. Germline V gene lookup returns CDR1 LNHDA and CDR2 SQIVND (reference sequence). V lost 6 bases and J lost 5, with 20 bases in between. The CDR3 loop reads CASSNPGGGQENIQYF. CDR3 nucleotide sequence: TGTGCCAGTAGCAACCCCGGAGGGGGGCAAGAAAACATTCAGTACTTC.

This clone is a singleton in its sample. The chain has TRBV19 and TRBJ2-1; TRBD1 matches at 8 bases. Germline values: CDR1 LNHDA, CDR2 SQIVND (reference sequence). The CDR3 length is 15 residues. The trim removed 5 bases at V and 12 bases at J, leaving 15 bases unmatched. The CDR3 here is CASSPDREYHRGQFF. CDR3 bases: TGTGCCAGTAGTCCGGACAGGGAATACCACCGAGGGCAGTTCTTC.

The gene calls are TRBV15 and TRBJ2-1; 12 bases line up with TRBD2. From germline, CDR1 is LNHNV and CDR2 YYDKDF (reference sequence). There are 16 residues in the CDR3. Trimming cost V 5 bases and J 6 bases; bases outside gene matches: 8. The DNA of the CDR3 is TGTGCCACCAGCCGAAAAACTAGCGGGGGGTCCAATGAGCAGTTCTTC. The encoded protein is CATSRKTSGGSNEQFF.

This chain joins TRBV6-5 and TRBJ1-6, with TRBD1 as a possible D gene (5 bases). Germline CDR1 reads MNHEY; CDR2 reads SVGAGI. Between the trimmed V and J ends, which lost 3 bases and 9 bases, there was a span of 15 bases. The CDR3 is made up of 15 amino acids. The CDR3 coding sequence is TGTGCCAGCAGTTATTTTGGGGGTGCGAGTTCACCCCTCCACTTT. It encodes CASSYFGGASSPLHF.

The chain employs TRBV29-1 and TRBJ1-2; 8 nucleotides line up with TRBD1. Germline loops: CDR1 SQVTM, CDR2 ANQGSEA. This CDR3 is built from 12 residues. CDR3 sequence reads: CSVDGQGNGYTF. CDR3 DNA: TGCAGTGTAGATGGACAGGGAAATGGCTACACCTTC.

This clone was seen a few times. As DNA, the CDR3 is TGTGCCAGCAGGGGCAGGGGGTATAATAGCAATCAGCCCCAGCATTTT. The encoded protein is CASRGRGYNSNQPQHF. The genes are TRBV2 and TRBJ1-5, with TRBD1 identical over 7 bases. Germline CDR1 is SNHLY and CDR2 is FYNNEI. The V gene end was trimmed by 6 bases and the J gene end by 0 bases; junction bases not matched to a gene: 8. The CDR3 extends over 16 amino acids.

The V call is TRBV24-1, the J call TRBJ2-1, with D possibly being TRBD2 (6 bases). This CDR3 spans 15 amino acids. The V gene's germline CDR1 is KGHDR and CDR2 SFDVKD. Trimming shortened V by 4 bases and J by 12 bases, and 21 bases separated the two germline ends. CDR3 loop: CATSEALFGSSGQFF. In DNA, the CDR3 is TGTGCCACCAGTGAGGCTCTCTTCGGGAGCAGCGGGCAGTTCTTC.

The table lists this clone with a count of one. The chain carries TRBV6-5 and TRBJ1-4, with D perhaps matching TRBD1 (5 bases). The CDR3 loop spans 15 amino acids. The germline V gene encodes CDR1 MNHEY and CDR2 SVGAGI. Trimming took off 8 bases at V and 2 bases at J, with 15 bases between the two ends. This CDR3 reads CASQGRGSTNEKLFF. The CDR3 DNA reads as TGTGCCAGCCAAGGAAGGGGAAGCACTAATGAAAAACTGTTTTTT.